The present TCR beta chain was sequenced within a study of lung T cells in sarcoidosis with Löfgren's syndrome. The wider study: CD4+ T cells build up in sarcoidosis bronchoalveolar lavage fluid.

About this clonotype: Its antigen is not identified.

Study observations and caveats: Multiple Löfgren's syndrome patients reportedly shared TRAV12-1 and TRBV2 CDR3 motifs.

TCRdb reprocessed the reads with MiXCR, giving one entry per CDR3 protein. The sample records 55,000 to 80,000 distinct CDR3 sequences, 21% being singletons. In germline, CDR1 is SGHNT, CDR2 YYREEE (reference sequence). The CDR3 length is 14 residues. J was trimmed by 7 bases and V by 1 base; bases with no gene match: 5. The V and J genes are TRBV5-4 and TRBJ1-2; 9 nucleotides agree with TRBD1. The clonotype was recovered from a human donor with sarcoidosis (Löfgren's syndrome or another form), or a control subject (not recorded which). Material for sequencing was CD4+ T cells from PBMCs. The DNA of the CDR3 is TGTGCCAGCAGCTTGCGGGACAGGGAGGCTGGCTACACCTTC. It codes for CASSLRDREAGYTF.